A single sample gave rise to the 22 T cell receptor beta chains below, sequenced in a study of CD8+ T cells in alopecia areata. Sequencing used cDNA as its template, made by extracting RNA and reverse transcribing it. Only in-frame clones appear in the TCRdb table, and some are missing; sequencing was by immunoSEQ multiplex PCR. Altogether about 180,000 clones are present, roughly 60% being singletons, with the ten largest covering roughly 17%. Treatment meaning: oral pan-JAK inhibitor, 5-10 mg twice daily. Source: CD4+ T cells sorted from blood, taken at approximately week 60, from a patient treated with tofacitinib. These receptors were obtained from a human donor with alopecia areata.

V gene TRBV29-1 combines with J gene TRBJ1-2; D is possibly TRBD1 (6 bases). The germline V gene has CDR1 SQVTM and CDR2 ANQGSEA. Trimming left V 5 bases short and J 8 bases short, with 15 bases between. The length of the CDR3 is 12 residues. The CDR3 sequence is CSVSDSRLGYTF. DNA for the CDR3: TGCAGCGTTTCGGACAGCCGCCTAGGCTACACCTTC.

The chain has TRBV7-2 and TRBJ2-1; no clear D. Trimming removed 0 bases at V and 8 bases at J, with 8 bases between. This CDR3 region has 13 residues. The germline V gene encodes CDR1 SGHTA and CDR2 FQGNSA. In nucleotides, the CDR3 is TGTGCCAGCAGCTTAGCAGGTTTGGATGAGCAGTTCTTC. Translating it yields CASSLAGLDEQFF.

This clone was observed a handful of times. V and J are TRBV25-1 and TRBJ1-5; tentatively, D is TRBD1 (5 bases). CDR3 length: 12 residues. V was clipped by 4 bases and J by 6 bases, with 7 bases between them. Germline V lookup: CDR1 MGHDK, CDR2 SYGVNS. DNA of the CDR3: TGTGCCAGCAGTGCTGGGGCTCAGCCCCAGCATTTT. Protein sequence: CASSAGAQPQHF.

This clone showed up just a few times. The chain combines TRBV13 with TRBJ2-2; TRBD2 is a possible D gene (7 bases). The CDR3 consists of 16 residues. Germline V gene sequence: CDR1 PRHDT, CDR2 FYEKMQ (reference sequence). Deletions cut 5 bases from V and 5 bases from J, with 18 bases between. The DNA of the CDR3 is TGTGCCAGCAGCCGGGGGGCGGGGCCGACGACCGGGGAGCTGTTTTTT. It yields the protein CASSRGAGPTTGELFF.

The gene calls are TRBV6-5 and TRBJ1-1; D is possibly TRBD1 (6 bases). There are 15 residues in the CDR3. Germline V gene data show CDR1 as MNHEY and CDR2 as SVGAGI. With 2 bases removed from V and 10 bases from J, the gap between germline ends came to 20 bases. The CDR3 nucleotides are TGTGCCAGCAGTTACGGAGCGTCCGTTGGGGGCATAGCTTTCTTT. This encodes CASSYGASVGGIAFF.

The rearrangement links TRBV2 to TRBJ2-3; TRBD1 aligns across 7 bases. Germline CDR1 reads SNHLY; CDR2 reads FYNNEI. CDR3 length: 16 amino acids. V shed 2 bases and J 2 bases; nucleotides not matched to a gene: 7. CDR3 sequence: CASSERGQIATDTQYF. The DNA for the CDR3 is TGTGCCAGCAGTGAACGGGGACAGATAGCCACAGATACGCAGTATTTT.

This clone was found a few times. The CDR3 DNA is TGCGCCAGCAGAGAAGGGACAGCTGGGGCCAACGTCCTGACTTTC. This encodes CASREGTAGANVLTF. The rearrangement links TRBV4-1 to TRBJ2-6; TRBD1 agrees at 7 bases. The CDR3 length is 15 residues. V trimming: 6 bases; J trimming: 2 bases; junction bases outside the gene matches: 4. CDR1 MGHRA and CDR2 YSYEKL come from the germline V gene.

CDR3 nucleotides: TGTGCCAGCAGCACCGTCGCCGAGTACACCTTC. Residues: CASSTVAEYTF. This chain links TRBV7-9 with TRBJ1-2; D call uncertain. The CDR3 length is 11 residues. Looked up from germline, CDR1 is SEHNR and CDR2 is FQNEAQ (reference sequence). The germline V and J ends were trimmed by 5 bases and 11 bases, with 12 bases remaining between them.

The gene calls are TRBV4-2 and TRBJ2-5; no definite D call. Trimming shortened V by 5 bases and J by 4 bases, and 5 bases separated the two germline ends. This CDR3 region has 11 residues. CDR1 LGHNA and CDR2 YNFKEQ come from the germline V gene. CDR3 protein: CASSSRETQYF. As DNA, the CDR3 is TGTGCCAGCAGCTCCCGAGAGACCCAGTACTTC.

V and J are TRBV23-1 and TRBJ1-1; 10 bases align to TRBD1. TRBV23-1 is sorted into the ORF group, with uncertain function. Trimming removed 4 bases from V and 8 bases from J; junction bases left unmatched: 10. This CDR3 comprises 15 residues. CDR3: CASSLGDRGEPEAFF. As DNA, the CDR3 is TGCGCCAGCAGTCTCGGGGACAGGGGTGAACCCGAAGCTTTCTTT.

J is TRBJ1-1 and V is TRBV30; D is unclear. This CDR3 comprises 16 residues. V was pared by 3 bases and J by 0 bases, with 17 bases between. Germline V gene data show CDR1 as GTSNPN and CDR2 as SVGIG (reference sequence). CDR3 protein: CAWRDSRGAMNTEAFF. In nucleotides, the CDR3 is TGTGCCTGGAGGGACTCACGTGGAGCTATGAACACTGAAGCTTTCTTT.

The sample holds a few counts of this clone. This same CDR3 is encoded by further DNA sequences in the sample. V and J are TRBV9 and TRBJ1-5, with D hard to call. V shed 0 bases and J shed 2 bases, with 9 bases lying between them. Germline assignment: CDR1 SGDLS and CDR2 YYNGEE. The CDR3 consists of 15 residues. In DNA form, the CDR3 reads TGTGCCAGCAGCGTAGGATCTGGTGGCAATCAGCCCCAGCATTTT. It translates to CASSVGSGGNQPQHF.

The chain recombines TRBV29-1 with TRBJ2-2, with unresolved D. Trimming shortened V by 7 bases and J by 2 bases, and 8 bases separated the two germline ends. Germline CDR1 reads SQVTM; CDR2 reads ANQGSEA. The CDR3 is 12 residues long. The chain's CDR3 is CSARINTGELFF. The CDR3 DNA reads as TGCAGCGCCAGGATAAACACCGGGGAGCTGTTTTTT.

V and J are TRBV19 and TRBJ2-6; no reliable D call. Trimming left V 6 bases short and J 4 bases short, with 19 bases between. Germline CDR1 reads LNHDA; CDR2 reads SQIVND (reference sequence). The CDR3 totals 17 residues. The CDR3 loop is CASSPNSLVAGANVLTF. CDR3 nucleotide sequence: TGTGCCAGTAGCCCCAATTCGTTGGTCGCGGGGGCCAACGTCCTGACTTTC.

The V gene is TRBV11-3, the J gene TRBJ2-2, with D tentatively TRBD1 (6 bases). Germline CDR1 SGHNT, CDR2 YENEEA. The CDR3 extends over 15 amino acids. The V end was cut by 4 bases, the J end by 4 bases, with 13 bases between. The CDR3 spells CASSSGTSGTGELFF. CDR3 sequence (DNA): TGTGCCAGCAGCTCAGGGACATCGGGCACCGGGGAGCTGTTTTTT. Using reference TRBV11-3 and TRBJ2-2 for the parts outside the CDR3, the full variable domain is EAGVVQSPRYKIIEKKQPVAFWCNPISGHNTLYWYLQNLGQGPELLIRYENEEAVDDSQLPKDRFSAERLKGVDSTLKIQPAELGDSAVYLCASSSGTSGTGELFFGEGSRLTVL.

The rearrangement links TRBV11-2 to TRBJ2-7; D might be TRBD1 (5 bases). Trimming pared 5 bases from V and 0 bases from J, leaving 17 bases between. The CDR3 is 16 amino acids. The germline V gene encodes CDR1 SGHAT and CDR2 FQNNGV. CDR3 DNA: TGTGCCAGCAGCCTCCACCTACGACAGAGCTCCTACGAGCAGTACTTC. This encodes CASSLHLRQSSYEQYF.

The chain couples TRBV5-1 to TRBJ1-6; TRBD1 is a possible D gene (6 bases). The CDR3 has 14 residues. Between the trimmed V and J ends, which lost 3 bases and 7 bases, there was a span of 11 bases. Germline assignment: CDR1 SGHRS and CDR2 YFSETQ. As DNA, the CDR3 is TGCGCCAGCAGCTACGACAGGCCCAATTCACCCCTCCACTTT. Translation: CASSYDRPNSPLHF.

This chain joins TRBV29-1 and TRBJ2-1; the match to TRBD1 covers 8 bases. Germline V CDR1 and CDR2: SQVTM, ANQGSEA. V lost 1 base, J lost 5 bases, and 7 bases stayed unmatched. The CDR3 loop spans 15 amino acids. The CDR3 protein is CSVEVRTGPNNEQFF. CDR3 coding DNA: TGCAGCGTTGAAGTGAGGACAGGGCCTAACAATGAGCAGTTCTTC.

The V gene is TRBV15, the J gene TRBJ2-4; a possible D gene is TRBD2 (5 bases). Trimming stripped 1 base from V and 6 bases from J, with 16 bases between. CDR3 length: 16 residues. Germline-derived CDR1 and CDR2 are LNHNV and YYDKDF (reference sequence). The CDR3: CATSRGASLDRNIQYF. For the CDR3, the DNA is TGTGCCACCAGCAGAGGGGCTAGCTTAGACCGAAACATTCAGTACTTC.

The V and J genes are TRBV30 and TRBJ1-6, with TRBD1 identical over 8 bases. The ends lost 2 bases at V and 7 bases at J; junction bases unmatched: 4. CDR3 length equals 14 residues. Germline V lookup: CDR1 GTSNPN, CDR2 SVGIG (reference sequence). DNA of the CDR3: TGTGCCTGGAGTAGAGACAGGGGAAATTCACCCCTCCACTTT. This codes for CAWSRDRGNSPLHF. Full variable domain (remainder filled in from reference TRBV30 and TRBJ1-6): SQTIHQWPATLVQPVGSPLSLECTVEGTSNPNLYWYRQAAGRGLQLLFYSVGIGQISSEVPQNLSASRPQDRQFILSSKKLLLSDSGFYLCAWSRDRGNSPLHFGNGTRLTVT.

J is TRBJ1-2 and V is TRBV4-2; the D is unclear. CDR3 size: 14 residues. Germline values: CDR1 LGHNA, CDR2 YNFKEQ. Trimming took off 0 bases at V and 3 bases at J, with 8 bases between the two ends. Here the CDR3 reads CASSQDNGDYGYTF. DNA for the CDR3: TGTGCCAGCAGCCAAGATAATGGGGACTATGGCTACACCTTC.

Within the sample, this clone is medium-sized. J is TRBJ2-6 and V is TRBV27; 7 bases are shared with TRBD1. This CDR3 has 15 amino acids. CDR1 is MNHEY and CDR2 is SMNVEV in the germline V gene (reference sequence). V dropped 5 bases and J dropped 2; count of bases not matched to a gene: 3. Here the CDR3 reads CASSRQGPGANVLTF. The CDR3 region has the DNA TGTGCCAGCAGTAGACAGGGTCCTGGGGCCAACGTCCTGACTTTC.